This passage covers 15 T cell receptor beta chains from one sample sequenced in a study of T cells in Graves' hyperthyroidism and ophthalmopathy. There were TCR beta CDR3 regions amplified from RNA transcripts. TCR CDR3 regions were first amplified by RT-PCR with HTBI primers. Using its own MiXCR run on the multiplex PCR reads, TCRdb lists one record per CDR3 protein. The sample carries under 750,000 distinct CDR3 sequences, 18% recorded once. Sequenced sample: blood. The receptors were sampled from a woman aged 45-65 years with Graves' hyperthyroidism that later progressed to Graves' ophthalmopathy.

This chain connects TRBV10-3 to TRBJ2-2; D is possibly TRBD2 (5 bases). V lost 4 bases to trimming and J lost 4 bases, with 13 bases between them. The germline gives CDR1 ENHRY, CDR2 SYGVKD. CDR3 length equals 15 residues. The CDR3 DNA sequence: TGTGCCATCAGTGTAGACCTCGCGGGCACCGGGGAGCTGTTTTTT. Translated, it gives CAISVDLAGTGELFF.

The chain is built from TRBV29-1 and TRBJ1-2; D unresolved. Germline V gene lookup returns CDR1 SQVTM and CDR2 ANQGSEA. V was trimmed by 0 bases and J by 5 bases, leaving 13 bases between them. This CDR3 is built from 14 residues. The CDR3 DNA follows: TGCAGCGTTGAAGACAGGTCTTCGGAGTATGGCTACACCTTC. This codes for CSVEDRSSEYGYTF.

CDR3 DNA sequence: TGTGCCAGCAGTGATAAACCCGATTCACCCCTCCACTTT. Translated: CASSDKPDSPLHF. This chain joins TRBV6-1 and TRBJ1-6; D unclear. Trimming removed 3 bases from V and 8 bases from J, with 8 bases in between. Germline V lookup: CDR1 MNHNS, CDR2 SASEGT. The CDR3 covers 13 residues.

In this sample, this clonotype turned up a few times. The chain links TRBV6-5 to TRBJ2-3, with D uncertain. This CDR3 comprises 16 residues. Between the trimmed V and J ends, which lost 2 bases and 1 base, there was a span of 13 bases. Germline V CDR1 and CDR2: MNHEY, SVGAGI. In nucleotides, the CDR3 is TGTGCCAGCAGTTACCCGGATGAGAGAGGCACAGATACGCAGTATTTT. It translates to CASSYPDERGTDTQYF.

This sequence joins TRBV20-1 and TRBJ1-2; D is undetermined. V shed 6 bases and J shed 2 bases, with 7 bases lying between them. The CDR3 is 11 residues long. Germline V gene lookup returns CDR1 DFQATT and CDR2 SNEGSKA (reference sequence). CDR3 coding DNA: TGCAGTGCCCTGGGGAACTATGGCTACACCTTC. Protein product: CSALGNYGYTF.

The V gene is TRBV5-1, the J gene TRBJ2-7, with 10 bases fitting TRBD2. The CDR3 totals 15 residues. With V trimmed by 1 base and J by 3 bases, 4 bases remained unmatched. Germline CDR1 and CDR2: SGHRS and YFSETQ. This CDR3 is CASSLSQRGGYEQYF. The CDR3 DNA sequence: TGCGCCAGCAGCTTGTCTCAGCGGGGGGGCTACGAGCAGTACTTC.

This clonotype has only a few counts. This chain connects TRBV11-2 to TRBJ1-2; D perhaps matches TRBD1 (6 bases). The CDR3 contains 14 residues. Germline V lookup: CDR1 SGHAT, CDR2 FQNNGV. The V end was cut by 1 base, the J end by 8 bases, with 14 bases between. CDR3 DNA sequence: TGTGCCAGCAGCTTAGCCCCGGGGGCGGCGGGCTACACCTTC. Translating it yields CASSLAPGAAGYTF.

This clonotype was seen many times. V and J are TRBV20-1 and TRBJ1-3, with D unclear. This CDR3 has 14 residues. From germline, CDR1 is DFQATT and CDR2 SNEGSKA (reference sequence). V was trimmed by 0 bases and J by 4 bases, leaving 10 bases between them. The CDR3 protein is CSARDWVNGNTIYF. The CDR3 coding sequence is TGCAGTGCTAGAGATTGGGTGAACGGAAACACCATATATTTT.

This clonotype was observed at least ten times. The V gene is TRBV6-1, the J gene TRBJ2-1, with TRBD2 identical over 13 bases. V gave up 5 bases and J gave up 9 bases; unmatched junction bases: 13. The CDR3 sequence is 17 residues long. The germline V gene encodes CDR1 MNHNS and CDR2 SASEGT. CDR3 residues: CASSLPTSGGALIEQFF. The CDR3 nucleotides are TGTGCCAGCAGTTTGCCTACTAGCGGGGGGGCTTTAATTGAGCAGTTCTTC.

V gene TRBV6-2 or TRBV6-3 combines with J gene TRBJ2-5; TRBD1 agrees at 7 bases. The V gene's germline CDR1 is MNHEY and CDR2 SVGEGT. This CDR3 spans 17 amino acids. Trimming at V came to 0 bases and at J to 5 bases, leaving 12 bases not matched to a gene. The CDR3 loop reads CASSYSRTGDLSETQYF. The CDR3 bases are TGTGCCAGCAGTTACTCACGGACAGGTGACCTTAGCGAGACCCAGTACTTC.

This clonotype was counted at least ten times. The rearrangement links TRBV6-1 to TRBJ2-1, with 13 bases identical to TRBD2. Germline V gene lookup returns CDR1 MNHNS and CDR2 SASEGT. Trimming removed 2 bases from V and 7 bases from J; junction bases left unmatched: 8. This CDR3 contains 17 residues. The CDR3 here is CASSESRLAGGLNEQFF. The CDR3 bases are TGTGCCAGCAGTGAATCCAGACTAGCGGGGGGTCTTAATGAGCAGTTCTTC.

This clonotype was counted between two and nine times. The CDR3 region has the DNA TGTGCCAGCAGCCAACAGGGTTTGGTCACTGAAGCTTTCTTT. This gives the protein CASSQQGLVTEAFF. The genes are TRBV4-2 and TRBJ1-1; weak D call: TRBD1 (5 bases). CDR1 LGHNA and CDR2 YNFKEQ come from the germline V gene. This CDR3 region has 14 residues. V was cut by 2 bases and J by 4 bases, with 11 bases left in between.

The CDR3: CASSHWGSGGGQPQHF. The CDR3 DNA sequence: TGTGCCAGCAGCCACTGGGGCTCAGGGGGAGGGCAGCCCCAGCATTTT. V usage is TRBV7-8 and J usage is TRBJ1-5, with 7 bases matching TRBD1. Germline CDR1 reads SGHVS; CDR2 reads FQNEAQ. Trimming at V came to 5 bases and at J to 7 bases, leaving 14 bases not matched to a gene. This CDR3 has 16 amino acids.

This clonotype occurred many times. A much more abundant neighbour one base away suggests this may be a read error. The chain employs TRBV11-3 and TRBJ2-2; 8 bases are a match to TRBD2. The CDR3 sequence is 15 residues long. Trimming cost V 8 bases and J 7 bases; bases outside gene matches: 12. Germline V gene lookup returns CDR1 SGHNT and CDR2 YENEEA. CDR3 in amino acids: CASGSGGLGGGELFF. The CDR3 DNA sequence: TGTGCCAGCGGCTCCGGGGGACTAGGAGGCGGGGAGCTGTTTTTT.

This chain links TRBV7-2 with TRBJ1-3; unclear D gene. Germline V gives CDR1 SGHTA, CDR2 FQGNSA. The CDR3 length is 15 residues. V gave up 4 bases and J gave up 0 bases, with 10 bases separating them. The CDR3 here is CASSSGPLSGNTIYF. DNA of the CDR3: TGTGCCAGCAGCTCCGGGCCCCTCTCTGGAAACACCATATATTTT.